This T cell receptor (beta chain) was sequenced for a study of Graves' ophthalmopathy and Graves' hyperthyroidism. Study-level information: There was a collection of peripheral blood at initial diagnosis, before any treatment.

Broader study findings: Most thyroid clonotypes expanded beyond 0.001 frequency were also found in blood.

RNA transcripts provided the template for amplifying TCR beta CDR3 regions. Second-round multiplex PCR followed a first-round RT-PCR using HTBI primers. One entry per CDR3 protein, called by TCRdb with MiXCR from the multiplex PCR reads. The data hold roughly 500,000 distinct CDR3 sequences, with roughly an eighth observed a single time. Where ophthalmopathy was present, donors had moderate-to-severe activity, CAS ≥3, NOSPECS ≥4 and duration under 3 months. Someone took the PBMCs out of about 10 ml of fresh peripheral blood. Comments on this clonotype: Its antigen is as yet unknown.

The sequence was obtained from a young woman with Graves' ophthalmopathy. Specimen: blood.

The CDR3 protein is CASSLGLEAGQPQHF. CDR3 nucleotides: TGCGCCAGCAGCTTAGGACTAGAAGCCGGCCAGCCCCAGCATTTT. The J gene is TRBJ1-5, the V gene TRBV5-1, with unresolved D. CDR3 length: 15 amino acids. Germline assignment: CDR1 SGHRS and CDR2 YFSETQ. Trimming removed 2 bases at V and 7 bases at J, with 16 bases between.